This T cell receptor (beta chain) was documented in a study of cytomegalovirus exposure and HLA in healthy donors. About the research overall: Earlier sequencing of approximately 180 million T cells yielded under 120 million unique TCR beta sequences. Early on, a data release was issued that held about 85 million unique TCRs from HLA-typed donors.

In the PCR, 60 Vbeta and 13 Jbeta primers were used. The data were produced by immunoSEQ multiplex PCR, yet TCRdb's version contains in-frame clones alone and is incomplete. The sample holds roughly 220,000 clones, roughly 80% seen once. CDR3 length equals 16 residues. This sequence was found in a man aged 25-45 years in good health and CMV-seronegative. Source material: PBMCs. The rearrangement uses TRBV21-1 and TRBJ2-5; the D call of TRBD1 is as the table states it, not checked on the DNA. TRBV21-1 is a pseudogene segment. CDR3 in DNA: TGTGCCAGCAGCAAAGATTCCACAGGGGGTAGAGAGACCCAGTACTTC. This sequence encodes CASSKDSTGGRETQYF.